This TCR beta chain derives from a study of T cells in Graves' hyperthyroidism and ophthalmopathy. The sample of blood was obtained at first hyperthyroidism diagnosis (before any ophthalmopathy symptoms). TCR beta CDR3 region amplification was performed from RNA transcripts. HTBI primers were the set used in a first-round RT-PCR of the TCR CDR3. Via MiXCR, TCRdb re-called the multiplex PCR reads, giving one row per CDR3 protein. The sample has over 250,000 distinct CDR3 sequences, around a quarter seen once. This clonotype came up many times. CDR3 length: 13 residues. V lost 6 bases to trimming and J lost 0 bases, with 9 bases between them. The germline CDR1 and CDR2 sequences are ENHRY and SYGVKD.

Material: blood. This clonotype was obtained from a man aged 40-55 years with Graves' hyperthyroidism that later progressed to Graves' ophthalmopathy. The chain combines TRBV10-3 with TRBJ2-7; weak D call: TRBD1 (6 bases). This CDR3 reads CAIRDSLSYEQYF. As DNA, the CDR3 is TGTGCCATCAGGGACAGCCTCTCCTACGAGCAGTACTTC.